The source of this T cell receptor (beta chain) is a study of T cell repertoires in cytomegalovirus infection. This clonotype came up a few times. TCRdb recomputed calls from the reads with MiXCR, one row per CDR3 protein. The repertoire holds about 180,000 distinct CDR3 sequences, with roughly an eighth as singletons. Sequenced material: PBMCs. The sequence was obtained from a human donor in good health (CMV status not recorded). Some clones in this sample may be carry-over from other donors' samples.

Here the CDR3 reads CASRGSTNTEAFF. CDR3 nucleotides: TGTGCCAGCAGGGGCAGCACGAACACTGAAGCTTTCTTT. The rearrangement joins TRBV2 to TRBJ1-1, with D uncertain. The germline V gene encodes CDR1 SNHLY and CDR2 FYNNEI. The CDR3 runs 13 residues. Trimming removed 6 bases from V and 1 base from J, with 9 bases in between.